Given below is one T cell receptor (beta chain) in context. This specimen comes from a study of patients and donors after allogeneic stem cell transplantation. Germline trimming cut 4 bases from V and 3 bases from J; bases unmatched to any gene: 5. CDR1 is MNHEY, CDR2 SVGAGI, per germline. The CDR3 has 14 amino acids. A single record per CDR3 protein comes from TCRdb applying MiXCR to the RT-PCR reads. The repertoire holds 98,000 or so distinct CDR3 sequences, with around 36% as singletons. The chain links TRBV6-5 to TRBJ2-7; TRBD2 matches at 8 bases. This clonotype was sampled from a human donor who was either an allogeneic HSCT recipient or a stem cell or donor lymphocyte infusion donor (not recorded which). It is not recorded whose cells these are; they may come from a transplant donor. Sequenced sample: blood, either unsorted or a sorted T cell fraction (not recorded which). This CDR3 is CASSSPGGVYEQYF. CDR3 sequence (DNA): TGTGCCAGCAGTTCCCCGGGAGGGGTCTACGAGCAGTACTTC.